This T cell receptor beta chain was profiled in a study of technical replicates of blood from several donors. This clone has only a few counts. The table came from immunoSEQ multiplex PCR; TCRdb's copy has only in-frame clones and leaves some out. The sample contains about 59,000 clones, 85% to 90% of which appear only once. The length of the CDR3 is 13 residues. Germline V CDR1 and CDR2: SQVTM, ANQGSEA. V was trimmed by 4 bases and J by 2 bases, leaving 11 bases between them. The V gene is TRBV29-1, the J gene TRBJ1-1; tentative D call: TRBD1 (5 bases). Sequencing was carried out using PBMCs. The sequence was obtained from a human donor in good health. Some clones in this sample may be carry-over from other donors' samples. Here the CDR3 DNA reads TGCAGCGTTGGGCAGGGACTTAACACTGAAGCTTTCTTT. This gives the protein CSVGQGLNTEAFF.